The 5 T cell receptor beta chains below come from one sample, sequenced in a study of blood T cell repertoires in COVID-19. Clones were read by immunoSEQ multiplex PCR, and TCRdb kept only the in-frame ones, dropping some. The sample lists about 140,000 clones; 84% were seen once. What was sequenced was peripheral blood. The receptors stem from a woman aged 80 or over in a cohort sampled during active or convalescent COVID-19.

The chain links TRBV9 to TRBJ1-3; 10 bases match TRBD1. V shed 1 base, J shed 2 bases, and the junction held 9 bases outside the gene matches. The CDR3 extends over 18 amino acids. CDR1 and CDR2 (germline): SGDLS, YYNGEE. CDR3: CASSVKGGGTGAGNTIYF. DNA of the CDR3: TGTGCCAGCAGCGTAAAGGGAGGTGGGACAGGGGCTGGAAACACCATATATTTT.

The chain carries TRBV28 and TRBJ1-2; D gene ambiguous. This CDR3 has 13 amino acids. The ends were cut back, 6 bases at V and 2 bases at J, with 10 bases in the middle. Looked up from germline, CDR1 is MDHEN and CDR2 is SYDVKM. The CDR3 sequence: CASRRSGNYGYTF. The CDR3 DNA sequence: TGTGCCAGCAGGAGGAGCGGCAACTATGGCTACACCTTC.

This chain connects TRBV6-6 to TRBJ2-5, with 9 bases fitting TRBD1. Germline loops: CDR1 MNHNY, CDR2 SVGAGI (reference sequence). The V and J ends lost 6 bases and 5 bases, in that order; junction bases with no gene match: 7. The CDR3 covers 14 residues. CDR3 bases: TGTGCCAGCAGCGCCGACAGGGGGGACGAGACCCAGTACTTC. It encodes CASSADRGDETQYF.

The rearrangement joins TRBV15 to TRBJ1-2; D not resolved. From germline, CDR1 is LNHNV and CDR2 YYDKDF (reference sequence). Trimming shortened V by 3 bases and J by 2 bases, and 10 bases separated the two germline ends. The CDR3 is 14 amino acids. The DNA for the CDR3 is TGTGCCACCAGCAGGGGAGGGATCAACTATGGCTACACCTTC. Translation gives CATSRGGINYGYTF. Supplemented by reference TRBV15 and TRBJ1-2, the full variable domain reads DAMVIQNPRYQVTQFGKPVTLSCSQTLNHNVMYWYQQKSSQAPKLLFHYYDKDFNNEADTPDNFQSRRPNTSFCFLDIRSPGLGDTAMYLCATSRGGINYGYTFGSGTRLTVV.

The chain links TRBV5-6 to TRBJ1-2, with 7 bases identical to TRBD1. The CDR3 consists of 14 residues. V gave up 4 bases and J gave up 4 bases; unmatched junction bases: 7. Per the germline V gene, CDR1 is SGHDT and CDR2 is YYEEEE. DNA of the CDR3: TGTGCCAGCAGCCCGGGACAGAACATCTATGGCTACACCTTC. It specifies CASSPGQNIYGYTF.